This paragraph reports one T cell receptor (beta chain). Its antigen remains unknown. V was trimmed by 0 bases and J by 4 bases, leaving 14 bases between them. Germline V gene data show CDR1 as SGHRS and CDR2 as YFSETQ. The CDR3 loop spans 16 amino acids. The data were obtained in a study of T cell responses to AZD1222 COVID-19 vaccine. For the study at large: The analysis combined second doses at about 4 or about 12 weeks. Study observations and caveats: All repertoire sampling was performed exclusively after the peak T cell response. At baseline, just a handful of AZD1222 recipients tested seropositive.

Assay: immunoSEQ multiplex PCR; the TCRdb copy retains only in-frame clones and omits some. Among about 82,000 clones, 90% to 95% were seen once, and the ten largest hold 5.2%. The rearrangement uses TRBV5-1 and TRBJ1-5; possible D gene TRBD1, 6 bases. The receptor was derived from an adult in good health. The sequencing here drew on peripheral blood, taken on day 0 of AZD1222 vaccination. The CDR3 protein is CASSLEAAGANQPQHF. CDR3 nucleotides: TGCGCCAGCAGCTTGGAGGCCGCGGGGGCAAATCAGCCCCAGCATTTT.